Below are 4 T cell receptor beta chains sequenced from a single sample in a study of OX40 agonist ivuxolimab in advanced cancers. Sequencing used immunoSEQ multiplex PCR; TCRdb keeps in-frame clones, though not all of them. Of 55,000 to 75,000 clones detected, roughly four fifths appear once; the ten largest clones hold about a tenth. Material: CD4+ or CD8+ T cells sorted from blood, obtained in a trial of the OX40 agonist ivuxolimab. These receptors were obtained from an adult with an advanced solid tumor such as melanoma, head and neck, liver or kidney cancer.

As DNA, the CDR3 is TGTGCCATCAGTGAAATACTAGCGGGGGGCCCAAACTACAATGAGCAGTTCTTC. It encodes CAISEILAGGPNYNEQFF. The V call is TRBV10-3, the J call TRBJ2-1; TRBD2 aligns across 12 bases. Germline trimming cut 3 bases from V and 3 bases from J; bases unmatched to any gene: 9. CDR3 length equals 18 residues. Germline V CDR1 and CDR2: ENHRY, SYGVKD.

J is TRBJ2-5 and V is TRBV11-2; D is uncertain. V lost 1 base to trimming and J lost 4 bases, with 7 bases between them. Per germline, CDR1 SGHAT and CDR2 FQNNGV. CDR3 length: 13 residues. CDR3 nucleotide sequence: TGTGCCAGCAGCTTAGGCGCCGCAGAGACCCAGTACTTC. Translated: CASSLGAAETQYF.

The genes are TRBV6-5 and TRBJ1-5, with TRBD1 identical over 7 bases. Germline CDR1 and CDR2: MNHEY and SVGAGI. The CDR3 length is 15 residues. V dropped 6 bases and J dropped 3; count of bases not matched to a gene: 8. The chain's CDR3 is CASSPKTGPNQPQHF. For the CDR3, the DNA is TGTGCCAGCAGCCCCAAGACAGGGCCCAATCAGCCCCAGCATTTT.

The V and J genes are TRBV28 and TRBJ2-3, with D perhaps TRBD1 (5 bases). The CDR3 is made up of 15 amino acids. The germline gives CDR1 MDHEN, CDR2 SYDVKM. Trimming left V 4 bases short and J 1 base short, with 12 bases between. The CDR3 is CASSSPRVGTDTQYF. The CDR3 DNA is TGTGCCAGCAGTTCCCCCAGGGTGGGCACAGATACGCAGTATTTT.